This paragraph reports one TCR beta chain. Its matching antigen is unknown. The entry originates in a study of metastatic and nonmetastatic thyroid tumors. Authors' analysis steps: The authors used CDR3 differences across clinicopathological groups to build a distant-metastasis classifier for papillary thyroid cancer. MiXCR was used by TCRdb to re-call the PCR reads. It is TCRdb's table, rather than the study itself, that gives the V and J calls and clone size. Here the sample spans some 16,000 clones, about 33% being singletons. General study points: Significantly higher TCR beta diversity was reportedly seen in malignant thyroid tumors than benign nodules, in blood and tumor.

V trimming: 2 bases; J trimming: 3 bases; junction bases outside the gene matches: 1. The germline gives CDR1 MNHEY, CDR2 SVGEGT. CDR3 size: 15 residues. No patient received treatment before thyroid surgery. Sequencing was carried out using tumor tissue. This receptor was identified in a male donor with papillary thyroid cancer or a benign thyroid nodule (not recorded which). Some clones in this sample may be carry-over from other donors' samples. The V gene is TRBV6-2 or TRBV6-3, the J gene TRBJ2-2; 9 bases map to TRBD1. The CDR3 loop is CASSYGTGHTGELFF. CDR3 nucleotides: TGTGCCAGCAGTTACGGGACAGGGCACACCGGGGAGCTGTTTTTT.